The rows below give T cell receptor beta chains drawn from one sample of a study of T cell responses to AZD1222 COVID-19 vaccine. This table comes from immunoSEQ multiplex PCR, and its TCRdb copy is limited to in-frame clones, with some not included. The sample includes 95,000 to 150,000 clones, 90% seen only once; the top ten take 4.4%. This specimen was peripheral blood, taken on day 0 of MenACWY control vaccination. The receptor source for this set is an adult in good health. Each CDR3 is given with its conserved first and last residue. Clone size is given for some rows only: seen once, a few or many times, or a class if the clone is expanded.

abundance | j_gene | v_gene | CDR3aa
. | TRBJ1-3 | TRBV7-2 | CASSSIGQGTGNTIYF
. | TRBJ2-1 | TRBV28 | CATKTSGRENEQFF
. | TRBJ2-3 | TRBV24-1 | CATSDSGVGGHRTDTQYF
. | TRBJ1-4 | TRBV6-5 | CASSTYRVGDEKLFF
medium-sized | TRBJ2-7 | TRBV19 | CASSEGFNYEQYF
few | TRBJ1-1 | TRBV5-6 | CASSATGTNTEAFF
. | TRBJ2-7 | TRBV19 | CASSMGDVQYF
. | TRBJ2-1 | TRBV15 | CATSRGRSEEQFF
. | TRBJ2-7 | TRBV28 | CASSHRTGRLYEQYF
. | TRBJ1-1 | TRBV7-3 | CASSLFSGTGLATEAFF
. | TRBJ2-2 | TRBV27 | CASSLSGVRENGELFF
. | TRBJ1-1 | TRBV11-2 | CASSQRPTGGPMNTEAFF
. | TRBJ1-4 | TRBV7-9 | CASSLAGGGEKLFF
. | TRBJ2-2 | TRBV10-3 | CAISESWLGTGELFF
. | TRBJ2-3 | TRBV11-2 | CASSLDGRGTDTQYF
. | TRBJ2-6 | TRBV4-3 | CASSQEGTGANVLTF
. | TRBJ2-5 | TRBV3-1/TRBV3-2 | CASSLRTSGGKETQYF
. | TRBJ1-4 | TRBV30 | CAWSVSTGAEKLFF
. | TRBJ1-2 | TRBV5-6 | CASSLGQGDYGYTF
few | TRBJ2-5 | TRBV27 | CASSAGQGATFQETQYF
. | TRBJ2-7 | TRBV27 | CASSFGQGLYEQYF
. | TRBJ1-1 | TRBV18 | CASSPLGGTEAFF
once | TRBJ1-6 | TRBV9 | CASSVSQGTGNSPLHF
. | TRBJ2-2 | TRBV28 | CASSLIGRVGELFF
once | TRBJ2-3 | TRBV27 | CASSSPGLGTDTQYF
once | TRBJ2-3 | TRBV3-1/TRBV3-2 | CASSSGLAGTRNTQYF
. | TRBJ1-2 | TRBV15 | CATSRDGIGQAAHGYTF
. | TRBJ1-4 | TRBV10-3 | CATSGGQSTNEKLFF
. | TRBJ2-1 | TRBV10-3 | CAIFYSYNEQFF
. | TRBJ2-1 | TRBV5-1 | CASSLDGRGFEQFF
. | TRBJ1-1 | TRBV9 | CASSPQMNTEAFF
few | TRBJ1-1 | TRBV5-4 | CASSAQGVGTEAFF
. | TRBJ1-2 | TRBV28 | CASLGVTYGYTF
. | TRBJ1-1 | TRBV27 | CASSLSSGLGPEAFF
. | TRBJ2-1 | TRBV9 | CASSVGDNYNEQFF